A single sample gave rise to the 5 T cell receptor beta chains below, sequenced in a study of shared clonotypes between healthy human individuals. Libraries were prepared by immunoSEQ multiplex PCR; TCRdb keeps only in-frame clonotypes and omits some of them. The sample holds 1.6 million or so clones, around 97% seen once. Material: naive CD4+ T cells sorted from blood. Subset specified: CD45RA+ positively selected. These receptor sequences come from a man in his thirties or forties in good health.

The V call is TRBV7-6, the J call TRBJ2-1, with 11 bases fitting TRBD2. This CDR3 contains 16 residues. Germline loops: CDR1 SGHVS, CDR2 FNYEAQ. The V and J ends lost 1 base and 6 bases, in that order; junction bases with no gene match: 5. CDR3 sequence reads: CASSLVSTSGSNEQFF. DNA for the CDR3: TGTGCCAGCAGCTTAGTATCCACTAGCGGGAGCAATGAGCAGTTCTTC. The whole variable domain, filled in from reference TRBV7-6 and TRBJ2-1, reads GAGVSQSPRYKVTKRGQDVALRCDPISGHVSLYWYRQALGQGPEFLTYFNYEAQQDKSGLPNDRFSAERPEGSISTLTIQRTEQRDSAMYRCASSLVSTSGSNEQFFGPGTRLTVL.

V is TRBV5-1 and J is TRBJ2-3; either TRBD1 or TRBD2 may fit D (6 bases each). Trimming took off 3 bases at V and 0 bases at J, with 14 bases between the two ends. CDR1 is SGHRS, CDR2 YFSETQ, per germline. The CDR3 totals 16 residues. The CDR3 nucleotides read TGCGCCAGCAGCTCAGGGGTGGGGAGGAGCACAGATACGCAGTATTTT. This sequence encodes CASSSGVGRSTDTQYF.

The J gene is TRBJ2-3, the V gene TRBV14; D unclear. V was shortened by 3 bases and J by 3 bases, with 4 bases between the two germline ends. Germline V gives CDR1 SGHDN, CDR2 FVKESK. This CDR3 has 12 amino acids. The CDR3 sequence: CASSHRTDTQYF. The CDR3 DNA reads as TGTGCCAGCAGCCATAGAACAGATACGCAGTATTTT.

DNA for the CDR3: TGCGCCAGCAGCCAAGAAGGGACTAGCGGGACCTACGAGCAGTACTTC. It specifies CASSQEGTSGTYEQYF. The chain uses TRBV4-1 and TRBJ2-7, with TRBD2 matching over 13 bases. The CDR3 loop spans 16 amino acids. Germline V lookup: CDR1 MGHRA, CDR2 YSYEKL. With 0 bases clipped from V and 2 bases from J, the junction kept 1 base outside the gene matches.

This clone was counted only a few times. Other DNA sequences within the sample encode an identical CDR3. The V call is TRBV29-1, the J call TRBJ2-3; the match to TRBD1 covers 8 bases. The ends lost 6 bases at V and 0 bases at J; junction bases unmatched: 2. The CDR3 has 13 residues. Per germline, CDR1 SQVTM and CDR2 ANQGSEA. The CDR3 nucleotides are TGCAGCGTCCGACAGGGGAGCACAGATACGCAGTATTTT. This translates into CSVRQGSTDTQYF.